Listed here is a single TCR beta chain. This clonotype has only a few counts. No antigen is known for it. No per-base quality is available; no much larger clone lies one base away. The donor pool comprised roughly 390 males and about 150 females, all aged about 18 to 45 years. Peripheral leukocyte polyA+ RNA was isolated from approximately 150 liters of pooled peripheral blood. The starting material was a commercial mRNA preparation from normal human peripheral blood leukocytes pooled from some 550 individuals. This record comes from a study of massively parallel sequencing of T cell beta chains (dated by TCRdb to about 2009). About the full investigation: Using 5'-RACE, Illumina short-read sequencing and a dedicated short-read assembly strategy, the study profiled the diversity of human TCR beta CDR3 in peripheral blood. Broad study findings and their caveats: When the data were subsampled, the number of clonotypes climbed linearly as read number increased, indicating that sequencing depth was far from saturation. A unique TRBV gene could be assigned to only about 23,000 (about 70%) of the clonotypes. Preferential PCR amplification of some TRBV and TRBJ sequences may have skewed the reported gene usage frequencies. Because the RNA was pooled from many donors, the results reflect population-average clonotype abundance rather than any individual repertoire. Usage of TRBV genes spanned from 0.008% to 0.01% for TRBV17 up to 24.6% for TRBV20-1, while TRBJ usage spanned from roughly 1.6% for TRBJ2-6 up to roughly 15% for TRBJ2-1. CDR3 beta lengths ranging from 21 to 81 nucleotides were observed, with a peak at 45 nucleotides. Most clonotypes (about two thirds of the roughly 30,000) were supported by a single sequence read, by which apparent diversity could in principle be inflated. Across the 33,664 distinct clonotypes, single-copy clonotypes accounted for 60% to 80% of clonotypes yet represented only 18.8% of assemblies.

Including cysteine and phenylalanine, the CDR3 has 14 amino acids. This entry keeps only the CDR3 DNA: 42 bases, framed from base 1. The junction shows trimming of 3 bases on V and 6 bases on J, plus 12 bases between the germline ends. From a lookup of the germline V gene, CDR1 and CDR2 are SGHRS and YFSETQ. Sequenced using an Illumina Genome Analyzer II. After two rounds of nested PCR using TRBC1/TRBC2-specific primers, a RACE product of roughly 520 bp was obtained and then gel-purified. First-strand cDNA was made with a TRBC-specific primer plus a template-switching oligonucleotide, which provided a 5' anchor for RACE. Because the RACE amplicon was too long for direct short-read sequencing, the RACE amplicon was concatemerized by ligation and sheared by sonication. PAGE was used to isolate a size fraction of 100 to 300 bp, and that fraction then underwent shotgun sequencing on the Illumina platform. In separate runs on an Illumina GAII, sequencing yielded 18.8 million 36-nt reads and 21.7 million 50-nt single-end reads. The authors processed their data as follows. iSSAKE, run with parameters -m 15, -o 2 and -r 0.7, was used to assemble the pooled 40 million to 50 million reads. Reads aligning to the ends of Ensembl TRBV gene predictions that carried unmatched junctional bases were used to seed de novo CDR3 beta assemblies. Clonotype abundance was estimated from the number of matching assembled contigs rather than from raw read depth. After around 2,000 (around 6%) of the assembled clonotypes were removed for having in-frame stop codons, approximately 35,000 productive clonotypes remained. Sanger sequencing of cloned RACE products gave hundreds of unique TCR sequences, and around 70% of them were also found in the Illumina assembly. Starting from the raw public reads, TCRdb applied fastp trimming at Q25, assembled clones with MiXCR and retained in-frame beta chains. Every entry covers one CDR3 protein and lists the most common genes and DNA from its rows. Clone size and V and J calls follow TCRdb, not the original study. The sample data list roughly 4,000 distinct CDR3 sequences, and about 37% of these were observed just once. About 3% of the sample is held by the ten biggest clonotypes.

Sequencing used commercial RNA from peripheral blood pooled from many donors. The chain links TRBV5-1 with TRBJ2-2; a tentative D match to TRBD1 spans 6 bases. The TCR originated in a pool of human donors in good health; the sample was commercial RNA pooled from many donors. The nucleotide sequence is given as TGCGCCAGCAGCTCGAGGGGGTCGGCCGGGGAGCTGTTTTTT. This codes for CASSSRGSAGELFF.